The 5 T cell receptor beta chains below come from one sample, sequenced in a study of T cell clonotyping in hematopoietic cell transplantation. Some clones are missing from TCRdb's copy, which holds only in-frame ones; the method was immunoSEQ multiplex PCR. Altogether tens of thousands of clones are present, 95% being singletons, with the ten largest covering nearly 0.95%. The sample comprised peripheral blood mononuclear cells. These receptors all stem from a man aged 30-40 years in good health. Some clones in this sample may be carry-over from other donors' samples.

The V call is TRBV6-5, the J call TRBJ2-7; tentative D call: TRBD1 (6 bases). The CDR3 spans 14 residues. V was trimmed by 0 bases and J by 3 bases, leaving 9 bases between them. CDR1 and CDR2 (germline): MNHEY, SVGAGI. The CDR3 region is CASSYSRDIYEQYF. Here the CDR3 DNA reads TGTGCCAGCAGTTACTCGAGGGACATCTACGAGCAGTACTTC.

V is TRBV6-5 and J is TRBJ1-1, with D unresolved. The germline V and J ends were trimmed by 0 bases and 4 bases, with 9 bases remaining between them. This CDR3 comprises 14 residues. Germline-derived CDR1 and CDR2 are MNHEY and SVGAGI. This CDR3 reads CASSYSRQATEAFF. In nucleotides, the CDR3 is TGTGCCAGCAGTTACTCTAGGCAGGCCACTGAAGCTTTCTTT.

The DNA of the CDR3 is TGTGCCAGCAGCAAGGGACGGAGGAACACTGAAGCTTTCTTT. Protein sequence: CASSKGRRNTEAFF. V gene TRBV14 combines with J gene TRBJ1-1; the D gene is possibly TRBD1 (5 bases). Germline lookup yields CDR1 SGHDN and CDR2 FVKESK. The CDR3 has 14 residues. V lost 5 bases to trimming and J lost 1 base, with 11 bases between them.

The V and J genes are TRBV11-2 and TRBJ2-7; D is unclear. The CDR3 spans 11 residues. Trimming shortened V by 3 bases and J by 6 bases, and 6 bases separated the two germline ends. Germline V gives CDR1 SGHAT, CDR2 FQNNGV. CDR3 region: CASSLVSEQYF. The CDR3, as DNA: TGTGCCAGCAGCTTGGTCTCCGAGCAGTACTTC.

The chain employs TRBV5-1 and TRBJ1-1; no firm D call. Trimming shortened V by 4 bases and J by 8 bases, and 15 bases separated the two germline ends. The germline CDR1 and CDR2 sequences are SGHRS and YFSETQ. The CDR3 covers 13 residues. The CDR3 nucleotides are TGCGCCAGCAGCCCAGACCTACCGGGGGAAGCTTTCTTT. This codes for CASSPDLPGEAFF.